The source of this TCR beta chain is a study of blood T cell repertoires in COVID-19. The overall study: Sources were T cells, B-cell-depleted T cells, or PBMCs; the material itself was cDNA or gDNA.

The CDR3 sequence is 14 residues long. Germline assignment: CDR1 LNHDA and CDR2 SQIVND (reference sequence). V lost 3 bases, J lost 4 bases, and 9 bases lay in between. TCRdb's table, derived via immunoSEQ multiplex PCR, lists solely in-frame clones and lacks some. The sample contains about 130,000 clones, approximately 80% of which appear only once. This chain links TRBV19 with TRBJ1-4; D perhaps matches TRBD1 (5 bases). Sequencing was performed on peripheral blood. This receptor was identified in a man aged 40-49 years with active or convalescent COVID-19. The CDR3 nucleotides read TGTGCCAGTAGTATCCAGGGTGTTAATGAAAAACTGTTTTTT. Residues: CASSIQGVNEKLFF.